The rows below give T cell receptor beta chains drawn from one sample of a study of T cell repertoires in cytomegalovirus infection. Their antigens are not known. Via MiXCR, TCRdb re-called the reads, giving one row per CDR3 protein. This table holds approximately 990,000 distinct CDR3 sequences, about a third found once. The specimen comprised cultured CD8+ T cells from PBMCs, sampled from culture after CMV antigen stimulation. Receptors originate from a human donor in good health (CMV status not recorded). Some clones in this sample may be carry-over from other donors' samples. Each CDR3 is given with its conserved first and last residue. A D gene is named only where the DNA matches it firmly. Some rows have no size entry. The others give once, few or many, or a class for an expanded clone.

cdr3_aa,cdr3_nt,clone_size,v_call,d_call,j_call
CASTGRYNEQFF,TGTGCCAGCACAGGCCGCTACAATGAGCAGTTCTTC,.,TRBV12-3/TRBV12-4,.,TRBJ2-1
CASFSGTGRPDTQYF,TGTGCCAGCTTCTCCGGGACAGGGAGACCAGATACGCAGTATTTT,few,TRBV12-3/TRBV12-4,TRBD1,TRBJ2-3
CASSRETGAETQYF,TGTGCCAGCAGCCGCGAGACAGGCGCAGAGACCCAGTACTTC,.,TRBV12-3/TRBV12-4,.,TRBJ2-5
CAISVTDSSRGRIAYEQYF,TGTGCCATCAGTGTCACTGATAGCTCCAGGGGGCGCATTGCCTACGAGCAGTACTTC,.,TRBV10-3,TRBD1,TRBJ2-7
CAKGANTEAFF,TGTGCCAAGGGGGCGAACACTGAAGCTTTCTTT,.,TRBV2,TRBD1,TRBJ1-1
CASSPSAYEQYF,TGTGCCAGCAGCCCCTCGGCCTACGAGCAGTACTTC,few,TRBV7-9,.,TRBJ2-7
CASSLAVTGFGELFF,TGTGCCAGCAGCTTGGCTGTGACAGGGTTCGGGGAGCTGTTTTTT,.,TRBV5-5,TRBD1,TRBJ2-2
CASSLSGGGGGYTF,TGTGCCAGCAGTTTATCTGGAGGGGGGGGCGGCTACACCTTC,.,TRBV27,.,TRBJ1-2
CASSLGGQGAYTEAFF,TGTGCCAGCAGCTTGGGGGGACAGGGGGCTTATACTGAAGCTTTCTTT,many,TRBV7-8,TRBD1,TRBJ1-1
CATSRDRTGANTEAFF,TGTGCCACCAGCAGAGATCGAACAGGGGCGAACACTGAAGCTTTCTTT,.,TRBV15,TRBD1,TRBJ1-1
CASSINSNQPQHF,TGTGCCAGCAGCATTAATAGCAATCAGCCCCAGCATTTT,few,TRBV7-9,.,TRBJ1-5
CASRTGTHEKLFF,TGTGCCAGCAGAACCGGGACACACGAAAAACTGTTTTTT,few,TRBV27,.,TRBJ1-4
CASSARTLITDTQYF,TGTGCCAGCAGTGCCCGGACTCTCATCACAGATACGCAGTATTTT,.,TRBV27,.,TRBJ2-3
CASSLRSGTYGYTF,TGTGCCAGCAGCTTACGCTCAGGAACCTATGGCTACACCTTC,many,TRBV7-8,.,TRBJ1-2
CASTRDRELFF,TGTGCCAGCACCCGGGACAGGGAGCTGTTTTTT,.,TRBV6-1,.,TRBJ2-2
CASTPGRGAEAFF,TGTGCCAGCACCCCGGGAAGGGGGGCTGAAGCTTTCTTT,few,TRBV12-3/TRBV12-4,.,TRBJ1-1
CASSSRGQGAVAAPYNEQFF,TGTGCCAGCAGCTCCCGTGGACAGGGGGCGGTAGCGGCTCCCTACAATGAGCAGTTCTTC,few,TRBV7-2,TRBD1,TRBJ2-1
CASRPRLRDRGLNQPQHF,TGTGCCAGCAGACCCAGACTCAGAGACAGGGGTCTCAATCAGCCCCAGCATTTT,.,TRBV6-5,TRBD1,TRBJ1-5
CASSSTGIGNYGYTF,TGTGCCAGCAGCTCCACAGGGATCGGTAACTATGGCTACACCTTC,many,TRBV5-5,.,TRBJ1-2
CASSLSLGSGGQETQYF,TGTGCCAGCAGTTTATCGTTAGGGAGCGGGGGCCAAGAGACCCAGTACTTC,.,TRBV27,TRBD2,TRBJ2-5
CASSSPGPTTGELFF,TGTGCCAGCAGTTCACCGGGACCAACGACCGGGGAGCTGTTTTTT,.,TRBV27,.,TRBJ2-2
CSARNYREYQETQYF,TGCAGTGCTAGGAATTACAGGGAGTACCAAGAGACCCAGTACTTC,.,TRBV20-1,.,TRBJ2-5
CASSIYQGPRSPLHF,TGTGCCAGCAGTATCTACCAGGGGCCTAGGTCACCCCTCCACTTT,.,TRBV27,.,TRBJ1-6
CASTAQGSEQFF,TGTGCCAGCACCGCCCAGGGGAGTGAGCAGTTCTTC,.,TRBV6-8,.,TRBJ2-1
CASSDIRGEEQYF,TGCGCCAGCAGTGATATCAGGGGTGAAGAGCAGTACTTC,.,TRBV10-1,.,TRBJ2-7
CASSPTSGGIQETQCF,TGTGCCAGCAGCCCTACTAGCGGGGGTATTCAAGAGACCCAGTGCTTC,.,TRBV7-3,TRBD2,TRBJ2-5
CASSRAYEQFF,TGTGCCAGCAGTCGGGCGTATGAGCAGTTCTTC,few,TRBV6-2/TRBV6-3,.,TRBJ2-1
CSARVSGGIYNEQFF,TGCAGTGCTAGAGTGTCGGGGGGCATCTACAATGAGCAGTTCTTC,.,TRBV20-1,.,TRBJ2-1
CASQNLIGNEQFF,TGTGCCAGCCAAAACCTCATAGGGAATGAGCAGTTCTTC,many,TRBV19,.,TRBJ2-1
CAILLATGELFF,TGTGCCATCTTACTAGCCACCGGGGAGCTGTTTTTT,.,TRBV10-3,.,TRBJ2-2
CASSFPQPLHF,TGTGCCAGCAGCTTCCCCCAACCCCTCCACTTT,few,TRBV5-6,.,TRBJ1-6
CASSLTGGGAHNEQFF,TGCGCCAGCAGCTTGACAGGCGGGGGGGCCCACAATGAGCAGTTCTTC,few,TRBV5-1,TRBD2,TRBJ2-1
CASSLGGSELFF,TGTGCCAGCAGCTTAGGAGGAAGTGAACTGTTTTTT,.,TRBV7-9,.,TRBJ1-4
CASSLEVASGQYF,TGTGCCAGCAGCTTGGAGGTGGCGTCTGGGCAGTATTTT,.,TRBV5-8,.,TRBJ2-3
CASSYTTGHTNTGELFF,TGTGCCAGCAGTTACACTACGGGACATACGAACACCGGGGAGCTGTTTTTT,.,TRBV6-2/TRBV6-3,.,TRBJ2-2